A selection of T cell receptor beta chains follows, all from one sample in a study of read filtering for tumor transcriptome and immune sequencing. TCRdb reanalysed the reads using MiXCR and keeps one entry per CDR3 protein. The sample consists of roughly 90,000 distinct CDR3 sequences, roughly a fifth of them appearing once. The material sequenced was a population of CD138-negative cells sorted from bone marrow. All receptors come from a donor at least 40 years old with multiple myeloma. Both conserved end residues are part of each CDR3. Fields, in order: D gene, clone size, J gene, V gene, CDR3 protein, CDR3 DNA. A D gene is named only where the DNA matches it firmly. Size values are once, few and many counts, or a class for expanded clones, and some rows have none.

>TRBD2|many|TRBJ2-7|TRBV20-1
CSARTSGGRSYEQYF
TGCAGTGCCCGGACTAGCGGGGGGCGCTCCTACGAGCAGTACTTC
>-|many|TRBJ2-3|TRBV6-1
CASKEGADTQYF
TGTGCCAGCAAGGAGGGTGCAGATACGCAGTATTTT
>TRBD1|few|TRBJ1-5|TRBV12-3/TRBV12-4
CASSLRGLSNQPQHF
TGTGCCAGCAGTTTAAGGGGGCTTAGCAATCAGCCCCAGCATTTT
>-|-|TRBJ2-1|TRBV3-1
CASSHSALGVEQFF
TGTGCCAGCAGCCACTCGGCCTTAGGCGTTGAGCAGTTCTTC
>-|-|TRBJ2-5|TRBV11-1
CVSSVRPIIETQYF
TGTGTCAGCAGCGTAAGACCGATTATTGAGACCCAGTACTTC
>-|many|TRBJ2-3|TRBV5-1
CASSYEPALIGDTQYF
TGCGCCAGCAGCTACGAGCCAGCTCTAATCGGAGATACGCAGTATTTT
>-|many|TRBJ1-1|TRBV20-1
CSVGRDLEAFF
TGCAGTGTTGGCCGGGACCTTGAAGCTTTCTTT
>-|medium-sized|TRBJ2-7|TRBV28
CASSFAPYEQYF
TGTGCCAGCAGTTTCGCGCCCTACGAGCAGTACTTC
>-|-|TRBJ2-5|TRBV29-1
CSVEGTGREAQYF
TGCAGCGTTGAAGGGACAGGGAGGGAGGCCCAGTACTTC
>TRBD1|few|TRBJ2-5|TRBV2
CASSALAGGETQYF
TGTGCCAGCAGTGCCCTGGCAGGGGGAGAGACCCAGTACTTC
>-|-|TRBJ1-4|TRBV7-9
CASSFEGGGGEKLFF
TGTGCCAGCAGTTTCGAAGGAGGAGGAGGTGAAAAACTGTTTTTT
>TRBD1|-|TRBJ2-1|TRBV2
CASSPGQGAVRFEQFF
TGTGCCAGCAGCCCAGGTCAGGGGGCTGTCCGTTTTGAGCAGTTCTTC
>TRBD2|many|TRBJ2-1|TRBV5-1
CASSLTSGSSTYNEQFF
TGCGCCAGCAGCTTGACTAGCGGAAGTTCCACCTACAATGAGCAGTTCTTC
>-|few|TRBJ2-7|TRBV2
CASSERRGGQYF
TGTGCCAGCAGTGAGCGAAGGGGCGGGCAGTACTTC
>TRBD2|-|TRBJ2-2|TRBV9
CASSVSGGGPVTGELFF
TGTGCCAGCAGCGTAAGCGGGGGGGGGCCCGTCACCGGGGAGCTGTTTTTT
>-|many|TRBJ2-5|TRBV6-1
CASSEMGQETQYF
TGTGCCAGCAGTGAAATGGGTCAAGAGACCCAGTACTTC
>-|many|TRBJ2-5|TRBV19
CASSTGLGLQHQETQYF
TGTGCCAGTAGTACCGGCCTCGGACTCCAGCACCAAGAGACCCAGTACTTC
>TRBD1|many|TRBJ1-5|TRBV7-3
CASSEQGLHQPQHF
TGTGCCAGCAGCGAACAGGGGCTTCATCAGCCCCAGCATTTT
>-|-|TRBJ2-3|TRBV29-1
CSVSIGHHTDTQYF
TGCAGCGTTTCAATCGGACACCACACAGATACGCAGTATTTT
>-|many|TRBJ2-2|TRBV18
CASSPWANTGELFF
TGTGCCAGCTCACCTTGGGCGAACACCGGGGAGCTGTTTTTT
>TRBD1|-|TRBJ2-7|TRBV20-1
CSVPGQGIYEQYF
TGCAGTGTCCCGGGACAGGGGATTTACGAGCAGTACTTC
>TRBD2|many|TRBJ2-1|TRBV7-6
CASSSVSGGAFNEQFF
TGTGCCAGCAGCTCAGTTAGCGGGGGGGCCTTCAATGAGCAGTTCTTC
>-|-|TRBJ1-2|TRBV29-1
CSVHMSGFRGYNF
TGCAGCGTTCATATGTCAGGGTTTAGAGGCTACAACTTC
>-|few|TRBJ1-4|TRBV5-1
CASSSGVQPFNEKLFF
TGCGCCAGCAGCTCCGGGGTCCAGCCTTTTAATGAAAAACTGTTTTTT
>TRBD1|many|TRBJ1-1|TRBV5-1
CASSLGTGSYTEAFF
TGCGCCAGCAGCTTGGGGACAGGATCATACACTGAAGCTTTCTTT
>-|many|TRBJ2-5|TRBV29-1
CSVELTVQETQYF
TGCAGCGTTGAACTAACAGTTCAAGAGACCCAGTACTTC
>TRBD1|-|TRBJ2-7|TRBV6-2/TRBV6-3
CASRSGTGAVYEQYF
TGTGCCAGCAGGTCCGGGACAGGGGCGGTCTACGAGCAGTACTTC
>-|many|TRBJ2-5|TRBV12-3/TRBV12-4
CASSSDGMAQYF
TGTGCCAGCAGTTCGGACGGGATGGCCCAGTACTTC
>-|-|TRBJ1-5|TRBV6-2/TRBV6-3
CAGSSGVTGNQPQHF
TGTGCCGGCAGTTCAGGGGTAACAGGCAATCAGCCCCAGCATTTT
>-|-|TRBJ1-5|TRBV7-9
CASSLGQINQPQHF
TGTGCCAGCAGCTTAGGACAGATCAATCAGCCCCAGCATTTT
>-|few|TRBJ1-5|TRBV7-8
CASSLMGRGNQPQHF
TGTGCCAGCAGCTTAATGGGGCGAGGCAATCAGCCCCAGCATTTT
>-|many|TRBJ2-5|TRBV5-1
CASSFGQPGETQYF
TGCGCCAGCAGCTTCGGACAGCCCGGGGAGACCCAGTACTTC
>-|many|TRBJ1-4|TRBV27
CASSLSGLTHKLFF
TGTGCCAGCAGTTTATCAGGACTCACGCACAAACTGTTTTTT